The TCR beta chain described here comes from a study of blood T cell repertoires in COVID-19. Background on the study: Sample material is recorded as cDNA or gDNA derived from T cells, B-cell-depleted T cells, or PBMCs.

CDR3 length: 13 residues. V lost 7 bases and J lost 8; bases outside the gene matches: 8. From germline, CDR1 is SGDLS and CDR2 YYNGEE. This clone was observed a single time. Authors' processing steps: Estimation of nucleated cell counts relied on the amplification of reference gene primers. Produced via immunoSEQ multiplex PCR; TCRdb's table is partial and in-frame only. That table gives V, J and clone size, and the DNA gave D and trimming. Found here are 220,000 or so clones, approximately 77% of them singletons; the top ten hold 3.6%. This TCR was recovered from an elderly woman with acute or convalescent COVID-19. Material for sequencing was peripheral blood. V is TRBV9 and J is TRBJ1-5; 8 bases map to TRBD1. The CDR3 is CASGTGSREPQHF. The CDR3 bases are TGTGCCAGCGGGACAGGATCGAGGGAGCCCCAGCATTTT.